This TCR beta chain was sequenced for a study of T cells expressing NK-cell markers (dated by TCRdb to about 2020). Notes on the research overall: Seven or eight donors provided sorted CD3+CD56+NKG2C+, CD3+CD56+NKG2C- and CD3+CD56-NKG2C+ T-cell subsets, whose TCR beta-chain repertoires were profiled. Among the eight sequenced donors, seven were HCMV-seropositive and one was HCMV-seronegative. The eight sequenced donors were randomly selected healthy volunteers, three men and five women. Illumina HiSeq 2000/2500, MiSeq or NextSeq was used to sequence libraries as 2 x 150 bp reads.

The instrument given in TCRdb is Illumina HiSeq 2000. TCR beta cDNA libraries were made by 5'RACE template switching that added a universal primer site and unique molecular identifiers. Priming for cDNA synthesis came from the TCR beta constant segment, and two successive PCR amplification steps followed. Concerning the study's data processing: MIGEC handled demultiplexing of the reads and grouping by UMI, while MiTCR was used to assemble and quantify clonotypes. To exclude erroneous sequences, any TCR cDNA sequence not supported by at least two reads was discarded. The tcR package was used for downstream repertoire analysis, with clonotypes matched between fractions based on CDR3 nucleotide sequence plus V segment. VDJmatch was used to annotate antigen specificity against VDJdb, with one amino acid substitution in CDR3 permitted. After TCRdb reprocessed the reads, each CDR3 protein sequence was kept as one row, without DNA. These V and J calls rely on TCRdb rather than the paper's analysis. The sample table gives approximately 420,000 distinct CDR3 sequences. 9.5% to 12% of the sample rests with the top ten.

What the research found in general, with its limitations: In a handful of donors, the dominant CD3+CD56+NKG2C+ clonotypes were among the top 10 CD8+ clonotypes and accounted for about 1.0-7.5% of CD8+ T cells. Those dominant clonotypes were again the most abundant among CD3+CD56-NKG2C+ cells in a few donors, at roughly 25-65%. Whether the expanded NKG2C-expressing T cell clones were specific for HCMV antigens was left unclear.

A commercial ELISA kit detecting HCMV-specific IgG in serum was used to determine HCMV serostatus. Peripheral blood mononuclear cells were isolated from blood by Ficoll density gradient centrifugation. Remarks on this clonotype: It lacks a known antigen.

The germline V gene supplies CDR1 SNHLY and CDR2 FYNNEI. From the cysteine up to the phenylalanine, the CDR3 has a length of 14 residues. No DNA was logged. The chain is made from TRBV2 and TRBJ2-5; no DNA is available, so the TRBD1 call from TCRdb remains unchecked. The receptor was isolated from a woman between 50 and 59 years old in good health. Donor details come from another sample of the same person, matched by shared clones. The material sequenced was blood T cells: a sorted CD56 or NKG2C T cell subset, CD4+ or CD8+ T cells, or bulk PBMC T cells (not recorded which). The CDR3 protein is CASRAGQAQETQYF.